This T cell receptor (beta chain) was observed in a study of early T cells in non-severe SARS-CoV-2 infection. This clonotype has at least ten counts. TCRdb used MiXCR to reprocess the 5' RACE reads, holding one entry per CDR3 protein. The sample holds roughly 29,000 distinct CDR3 sequences; roughly 5.7% are singletons and the top ten take almost 25%. The V gene lost 1 base and the J gene lost 4 bases, with 10 bases spanning the gap. Germline values: CDR1 SGHVS, CDR2 FNYEAQ. The CDR3 spans 14 residues. This receptor was obtained from an adult who was a healthcare worker with PCR-confirmed SARS-CoV-2 infection or an uninfected control (not recorded which). The chain carries TRBV7-6 and TRBJ2-5; D possibly corresponds to TRBD2 (6 bases). Sequencing input: whole blood. The CDR3 coding sequence is TGTGCCAGCAGCTTAGATCAGGGAGGAGAGACCCAGTACTTC. It is translated as CASSLDQGGETQYF.